One and the same sample provided the 20 T cell receptor beta chains below, sequenced in a study of blood T cell repertoires in COVID-19. The assay was immunoSEQ multiplex PCR, and TCRdb's table has in-frame clones only and misses some. The data show over 100,000 clones, roughly 90% seen once. The source material was peripheral blood. The receptors originated from a middle-aged man with acute or convalescent COVID-19.

The V call is TRBV11-3, the J call TRBJ2-2; 9 nucleotides agree with TRBD1. Germline V gives CDR1 SGHNT, CDR2 YENEEA. The CDR3 consists of 15 residues. With V trimmed by 1 base and J by 6 bases, 3 bases remained unmatched. CDR3 amino acids: CASSLATGGPGELFF. The CDR3 coding sequence is TGTGCCAGCAGCTTAGCTACAGGGGGCCCCGGGGAGCTGTTTTTT. Based on the CDR3 plus reference TRBV11-3 and TRBJ2-2, the full variable domain is EAGVVQSPRYKIIEKKQPVAFWCNPISGHNTLYWYLQNLGQGPELLIRYENEEAVDDSQLPKDRFSAERLKGVDSTLKIQPAELGDSAVYLCASSLATGGPGELFFGEGSRLTVL.

The chain joins TRBV4-1 to TRBJ1-1; 8 positions match TRBD1. Germline V gene data show CDR1 as MGHRA and CDR2 as YSYEKL. V shed 5 bases and J 6 bases; nucleotides not matched to a gene: 5. This CDR3 comprises 13 residues. The chain's CDR3 is CASSEQGGAEAFF. As DNA, the CDR3 is TGCGCCAGCAGCGAACAGGGGGGTGCTGAAGCTTTCTTT.

This chain joins TRBV3-1 (or the pseudogene TRBV3-2) and TRBJ2-2, with D hard to call. CDR3 length: 15 amino acids. CDR1 and CDR2 from the germline V gene are LGHDT and YNNKEL (reference sequence). Trimming pared 0 bases from V and 6 bases from J, leaving 11 bases between. The CDR3 DNA follows: TGTGCCAGCAGCCAAGAACCCAGCGCTGCCGGGGAGCTGTTTTTT. Protein: CASSQEPSAAGELFF.

The chain links TRBV21-1 to TRBJ1-1. TRBV21-1 is listed as a pseudogene. CDR3 length: 16 residues. The DNA of the CDR3 is TGTGCCAGCACCCCTTCGGGGGGTTCGGGGAACACTGAAGCTTTCTTT. Residues: CASTPSGGSGNTEAFF.

The V and J genes are TRBV29-1 and TRBJ1-6; 8 bases match TRBD1. The germline gives CDR1 SQVTM, CDR2 ANQGSEA. The length of the CDR3 is 13 residues. The V segment lost 5 bases and the J segment 7 bases; nucleotides outside the gene matches: 4. CDR3: CSVRTGLNSPLHF. The CDR3 nucleotides are TGCAGCGTTAGGACAGGGCTGAATTCACCCCTCCACTTT.

The chain carries TRBV29-1 and TRBJ2-2; TRBD2 matches 11 bases. The CDR3 extends over 18 amino acids. With V trimmed by 1 base and J by 1 base, 8 bases remained unmatched. CDR1 and CDR2 from the germline V gene are SQVTM and ANQGSEA. CDR3 region: CSVEGGISGRVNTGELFF. The DNA of the CDR3 is TGCAGCGTTGAAGGGGGGATTAGCGGGAGGGTGAACACCGGGGAGCTGTTTTTT.

The chain carries TRBV5-1 and TRBJ2-7, with 11 bases matching TRBD2. Germline assignment: CDR1 SGHRS and CDR2 YFSETQ. The CDR3 covers 14 residues. V was clipped by 2 bases and J by 4 bases; unmatched bases: 2. The CDR3 DNA sequence: TGCGCCAGCAGCTTCGGACTAGCGGGTTACGAGCAGTACTTC. It codes for CASSFGLAGYEQYF. The complete variable domain, with remaining parts taken from reference TRBV5-1 and TRBJ2-7, reads KAGVTQTPRYLIKTRGQQVTLSCSPISGHRSVSWYQQTPGQGLQFLFEYFSETQRNKGNFPGRFSGRQFSNSRSEMNVSTLELGDSALYLCASSFGLAGYEQYFGPGTRLTVT.

This chain uses TRBV5-8 with TRBJ1-5; D is unclear. With 8 bases removed from V and 5 bases from J, the gap between germline ends came to 17 bases. Germline V lookup: CDR1 SGHTS, CDR2 YDEGEE. The CDR3 contains 14 residues. The CDR3 sequence: CASQERVPYQPQHF. In DNA, the CDR3 is TGTGCCAGTCAAGAGCGGGTTCCGTATCAGCCCCAGCATTTT. Full variable domain (missing parts from reference TRBV5-8 and TRBJ1-5): EAGVTQSPTHLIKTRGQQATLRCSPISGHTSVYWYQQALGLGLQFLLWYDEGEERNRGNFPPRFSGRQFPNYSSELNVNALELEDSALYLCASQERVPYQPQHFGDGTRLSIL.

In nucleotides, the CDR3 is TGTGCCAGCAGCCCCTCACAGGGGGTAGGAAACATTCAGTACTTC. It specifies CASSPSQGVGNIQYF. V usage is TRBV9 and J usage is TRBJ2-4; 8 nucleotides match TRBD1. CDR1 is SGDLS and CDR2 is YYNGEE in the germline V gene. This CDR3 region has 15 residues. V lost 4 bases, J lost 6 bases, and 9 bases stayed unmatched.

V usage is TRBV2 and J usage is TRBJ2-3; D perhaps matches TRBD2 (6 bases). The CDR3 length is 15 residues. Germline V CDR1 and CDR2: SNHLY, FYNNEI. V lost 4 bases, J lost 0 bases, and 11 bases lay in between. CDR3 amino acids: CASSVTGDSTDTQYF. In DNA, the CDR3 is TGTGCCAGCAGTGTAACGGGAGACAGCACAGATACGCAGTATTTT.

Only a few counts were recorded for this clone. This chain uses TRBV7-9 with TRBJ2-7, with D possibly TRBD1 on 6 matching bases. The CDR3 is made up of 15 amino acids. CDR1 and CDR2 from the germline V gene are SEHNR and FQNEAQ (reference sequence). Trimming left V 5 bases short and J 3 bases short, with 17 bases between. The CDR3 loop reads CASSGGRQESYEQYF. The CDR3 DNA reads TGTGCCAGCAGCGGGGGCAGACAGGAAAGCTACGAGCAGTACTTC.

The chain recombines TRBV15 with TRBJ1-3; D remains unclear. With 3 bases removed from V and 0 bases from J, the gap between germline ends came to 15 bases. Looked up from germline, CDR1 is LNHNV and CDR2 is YYDKDF (reference sequence). The CDR3 is 17 residues long. Here the CDR3 DNA reads TGTGCCACCAGCAGCGGCTTACAGAAAGCCTCTGGAAACACCATATATTTT. Translation gives CATSSGLQKASGNTIYF. Variable domain in full (rest from reference TRBV15 and TRBJ1-3): DAMVIQNPRYQVTQFGKPVTLSCSQTLNHNVMYWYQQKSSQAPKLLFHYYDKDFNNEADTPDNFQSRRPNTSFCFLDIRSPGLGDTAMYLCATSSGLQKASGNTIYFGEGSWLTVV.

This clone was detected a few times. This CDR3 is CASSLSQGPSSGNTIYF. CDR3 bases: TGTGCCAGCAGTCTTTCACAGGGACCGAGCTCTGGAAACACCATATATTTT. The genes are TRBV2 and TRBJ1-3, with D tentatively TRBD1 (6 bases). The V end was cut by 5 bases, the J end by 0 bases, with 17 bases between. The CDR3 is 17 amino acids. CDR1 SNHLY and CDR2 FYNNEI come from the germline V gene.

The chain couples TRBV18 to TRBJ2-5; TRBD1 matches 8 bases. V was pared by 6 bases and J by 5 bases, with 2 bases of the junction left unmatched. Germline V gene data show CDR1 as KGHSH and CDR2 as LQKENI. CDR3 length equals 12 residues. In nucleotides, the CDR3 is TGTGCCAGCTCCCGGGACAGGGAGACCCAGTACTTC. Translated: CASSRDRETQYF. Complete variable domain (other parts from reference TRBV18 and TRBJ2-5): NAGVMQNPRHLVRRRGQEARLRCSPMKGHSHVYWYRQLPEEGLKFMVYLQKENIIDESGMPKERFSAEFPKEGPSILRIQQVVRGDSAAYFCASSRDRETQYFGPGTRLLVL.

This chain joins TRBV7-9 and TRBJ2-7, with TRBD1 matching over 8 bases. Germline CDR1 is SEHNR and CDR2 is FQNEAQ (reference sequence). CDR3 size: 13 residues. V trimming: 4 bases; J trimming: 7 bases; junction bases outside the gene matches: 6. This CDR3 is CASSSQGAGEQYF. For the CDR3, the DNA is TGTGCCAGCAGCTCCCAGGGGGCGGGAGAGCAGTACTTC.

The V call is TRBV6-5, the J call TRBJ1-1; 10 nucleotides match TRBD1. The CDR3 runs 15 residues. The trim removed 6 bases at V and 5 bases at J, leaving 9 bases unmatched. The V gene's germline CDR1 is MNHEY and CDR2 SVGAGI. CDR3 sequence reads: CASRQLRDRGTEAFF. The DNA of the CDR3 is TGTGCCAGCAGGCAACTCCGGGACAGGGGTACTGAAGCTTTCTTT.

The rearrangement joins TRBV3-1 (or the pseudogene TRBV3-2) to TRBJ1-1; 8 nucleotides align to TRBD1. Germline V gene lookup returns CDR1 LGHDT and CDR2 YNNKEL (reference sequence). CDR3 length: 14 amino acids. The V and J ends lost 4 bases and 3 bases, in that order; junction bases with no gene match: 4. The chain's CDR3 is CASSLYRGDTEAFF. CDR3 in DNA: TGTGCCAGCAGCCTCTACAGGGGGGACACTGAAGCTTTCTTT.

The chain has TRBV14 and TRBJ2-1, with a tentative D call TRBD1 (5 bases). The CDR3 has 15 residues. CDR1 and CDR2 (germline): SGHDN, FVKESK. Trimming cost V 4 bases and J 0 bases, with 10 bases left between them. For the CDR3, the DNA is TGTGCCAGCAGCCCGGACGGACACTCCTACAATGAGCAGTTCTTC. This translates into CASSPDGHSYNEQFF.

This chain connects TRBV19 to TRBJ1-6; 7 nucleotides agree with TRBD1. Germline CDR1 and CDR2: LNHDA and SQIVND (reference sequence). The CDR3 covers 14 residues. The V segment lost 6 bases and the J segment 8 bases; nucleotides outside the gene matches: 7. CDR3 bases: TGTGCCAGTAGGAGTGAAACAGGGGATTCACCCCTCCACTTT. It is translated as CASRSETGDSPLHF.

This clone has only one observation. The J gene is TRBJ1-3, the V gene TRBV11-3; 8 nucleotides match TRBD1. The CDR3 is 16 residues long. Trimming removed 4 bases from V and 0 bases from J; junction bases left unmatched: 5. Germline CDR1 SGHNT, CDR2 YENEEA. The CDR3 region is CASSSGTGSSGNTIYF. CDR3 DNA sequence: TGTGCCAGCAGCTCGGGGACAGGCAGCTCTGGAAACACCATATATTTT.